This TCR beta chain was sequenced for a study of blood T cell repertoires in COVID-19. In the study overall: T cells, B-cell-depleted T cells, or PBMCs supplied cDNA or gDNA.

Authors' methods: Reference gene primer amplification yielded estimated nucleated cell counts. Clones were read by immunoSEQ multiplex PCR, and TCRdb kept only the in-frame ones, dropping some. The D gene and trimming were derived from the DNA, and the V and J assignments and clone size from that table. The sample carries 200,000 to 250,000 clones, roughly 84% recorded once. Individuals drawn from under 30 US areas were about 18 to 95 years old. Among Cohort 3 donors, those recovered had two negative PCRs, clearance, or symptom resolution. The germline V gene has CDR1 GTSNPN and CDR2 SVGIG (reference sequence). Losses at the gene ends were 1 base for V and 5 bases for J; bases not matched to a gene: 2. The CDR3 has 15 amino acids.

The TCR sequence derives from a woman aged 40 to 50 who had recovered from COVID-19. The chain is built from TRBV30 and TRBJ2-2; 12 positions agree with TRBD2. Specimen: PBMCs or T cells enriched from blood (not recorded which). CDR3 bases: TGTGCCTGGAGTGGACTAGCGGGAGAAACCGGGGAGCTGTTTTTT. It is translated as CAWSGLAGETGELFF.